What follows is one TCR beta chain and its context. CDR1 and CDR2 from the germline V gene are SGHTA and FQGNSA. V lost 4 bases, J lost 0 bases, and 10 bases lay in between. There are 15 residues in the CDR3. TCRdb passed the 5' RACE reads through MiXCR, listing each CDR3 protein once. Among roughly 280,000 distinct CDR3 sequences, 15% to 20% were seen once, and the ten largest hold around a fifth. This entry belongs to a study of T-cell memory formation after mild COVID-19. Specimen: PBMCs or a T cell subset sorted from them (not recorded which). The rearrangement links TRBV7-2 to TRBJ1-5, with a weak D call TRBD1 (5 bases). The sequence came from a man younger than 35 who had mild COVID-19 (a few samples of this study predate the infection). Cell type and time point are not known. DNA of the CDR3: TGTGCCAGCAGCTCCCGGGGCTATAGCAATCAGCCCCAGCATTTT. Its protein is CASSSRGYSNQPQHF.